Following are 21 T cell receptor beta chains from one sample sequenced in a study of blood T cell repertoires in COVID-19. Libraries were prepared by immunoSEQ multiplex PCR; TCRdb keeps only in-frame clonotypes and omits some of them. The sample consists of about 200,000 clones, around 90% of them appearing once. Sequencing input: peripheral blood. These receptors were obtained from a man between 60 and 75 years old with acute or convalescent COVID-19.

This clone was counted only a few times. This sequence joins TRBV25-1 and TRBJ1-5, with TRBD1 as a possible D gene (6 bases). Trimming pared 6 bases from V and 7 bases from J, leaving 10 bases between. The CDR3 is 12 amino acids. Germline CDR1 and CDR2: MGHDK and SYGVNS. The CDR3 nucleotides read TGTGCCAGCAGGCAGGGGTGGCAGCCCCAGCATTTT. Residues: CASRQGWQPQHF.

The chain has TRBV18 and TRBJ1-5; 7 nucleotides align to TRBD1. Trimming cost V 3 bases and J 0 bases; bases outside gene matches: 5. There are 16 residues in the CDR3. Germline-derived CDR1 and CDR2 are KGHSH and LQKENI. This CDR3 is CASSPDRAGSNQPQHF. The CDR3 DNA follows: TGTGCCAGCTCACCCGACAGGGCCGGTAGCAATCAGCCCCAGCATTTT.

The rearrangement uses TRBV9 and TRBJ2-2, with 9 bases matching TRBD1. Germline V gene lookup returns CDR1 SGDLS and CDR2 YYNGEE. CDR3 size: 17 residues. V shed 0 bases, J shed 3 bases, and the junction held 6 bases outside the gene matches. This CDR3 is CASSVAPGTGYTGELFF. The CDR3 DNA follows: TGTGCCAGCAGCGTAGCTCCCGGGACAGGGTACACCGGGGAGCTGTTTTTT.

The DNA for the CDR3 is TGTGCCAGTAAGGTAACCGGGACAGGAGGATACGAGCAGTACTTC. Translated: CASKVTGTGGYEQYF. The rearrangement joins TRBV19 to TRBJ2-7, with 8 bases lining up with TRBD1. Germline CDR1 is LNHDA and CDR2 is SQIVND (reference sequence). Trimming at V came to 7 bases and at J to 4 bases, leaving 12 bases not matched to a gene. The CDR3 is 15 residues long.

This clone came up a few times. The rearrangement joins TRBV13 to TRBJ1-1, with D tentatively TRBD1 (5 bases). The CDR3 length is 15 residues. Germline lookup yields CDR1 PRHDT and CDR2 FYEKMQ (reference sequence). The germline V and J ends were trimmed by 8 bases and 4 bases, with 20 bases remaining between them. The CDR3, as DNA: TGTGCCAGCCATTCGGGCCTTGGGGGGGGCACTGAAGCTTTCTTT. As protein: CASHSGLGGGTEAFF. Complete variable domain (other parts from reference TRBV13 and TRBJ1-1): AAGVIQSPRHLIKEKRETATLKCYPIPRHDTVYWYQQGPGQDPQFLISFYEKMQSDKGSIPDRFSAQQFSDYHSELNMSSLELGDSALYFCASHSGLGGGTEAFFGQGTRLTVV.

The chain joins TRBV27 to TRBJ2-2, with D possibly TRBD2 on 5 matching bases. The CDR3 sequence is 13 residues long. CDR1 MNHEY and CDR2 SMNVEV come from the germline V gene (reference sequence). Trimming removed 2 bases from V and 13 bases from J, with 14 bases in between. The DNA for the CDR3 is TGTGCCAGCAGTTTACGTGAGGGCGGCTTGCTGTTTTTT. Its protein product is CASSLREGGLLFF.

The sample holds a few counts of this clone. The chain combines TRBV3-1 (or the pseudogene TRBV3-2) with TRBJ2-3; 7 bases map to TRBD1. This CDR3 spans 15 amino acids. CDR1 and CDR2 from the germline V gene are LGHDT and YNNKEL (reference sequence). The V gene end was trimmed by 2 bases and the J gene end by 1 base; junction bases not matched to a gene: 3. CDR3 in amino acids: CASSQLDRGTDTQYF. The CDR3, as DNA: TGTGCCAGCAGCCAACTAGACAGGGGCACAGATACGCAGTATTTT.

This clone was recorded a few times. The genes are TRBV7-6 and TRBJ2-3, with 7 bases aligning to TRBD2. V lost 5 bases to trimming and J lost 5 bases; unmatched junction nucleotides: 13. CDR3 length: 16 residues. Germline CDR1 and CDR2: SGHVS and FNYEAQ. DNA for the CDR3: TGTGCCAGCAGCCTCAGGGCTGCGGGGGACCGAGATACGCAGTATTTT. It yields the protein CASSLRAAGDRDTQYF. Drawing the rest from reference TRBV7-6 and TRBJ2-3, the complete variable domain is GAGVSQSPRYKVTKRGQDVALRCDPISGHVSLYWYRQALGQGPEFLTYFNYEAQQDKSGLPNDRFSAERPEGSISTLTIQRTEQRDSAMYRCASSLRAAGDRDTQYFGPGTRLTVL.

The CDR3 spells CASSATGAGTDTQYF. In nucleotides, the CDR3 is TGTGCCAGCAGCGCGACAGGGGCGGGCACAGATACGCAGTATTTT. V gene TRBV5-6 combines with J gene TRBJ2-3; 8 bases align to TRBD1. Germline V gene data show CDR1 as SGHDT and CDR2 as YYEEEE. Losses at the gene ends were 4 bases for V and 1 base for J; bases not matched to a gene: 5. The CDR3 runs to 15 residues.

V is TRBV10-3 and J is TRBJ2-7; 9 bases are a match to TRBD1. In germline, CDR1 is ENHRY, CDR2 SYGVKD. CDR3 length: 15 residues. After removal of 6 bases from V and 0 bases from J, the junction contained 6 bases not matched to a gene. CDR3: CAISTQDRGSYEQYF. The CDR3 DNA is TGTGCCATCAGCACCCAGGACAGGGGCTCCTACGAGCAGTACTTC.

V usage is TRBV4-1 and J usage is TRBJ1-1; D possibly corresponds to TRBD1 (5 bases). Trimming shortened V by 1 base and J by 1 base, and 10 bases separated the two germline ends. Germline V gene lookup returns CDR1 MGHRA and CDR2 YSYEKL. The CDR3 covers 15 residues. The DNA for the CDR3 is TGCGCCAGCAGCCAAGCGGGGACTGGGAACACTGAAGCTTTCTTT. Encoded protein: CASSQAGTGNTEAFF.

Only a few counts were recorded for this clone. J is TRBJ2-7 and V is TRBV6-1; possible D gene TRBD1, 6 bases. The germline CDR1 and CDR2 sequences are MNHNS and SASEGT. This CDR3 spans 14 amino acids. V lost 2 bases and J 3 bases, leaving 11 bases between the germline ends. The CDR3 DNA reads as TGTGCCAGCAGTGAACGAGGACAGTTCTACGAGCAGTACTTC. The encoded protein is CASSERGQFYEQYF.

The rearrangement joins TRBV27 to TRBJ2-6; 9 nucleotides line up with TRBD1. J lost 0 bases, V lost 3 bases, and 15 bases had no gene match. The CDR3 has 21 residues. Germline V gene lookup returns CDR1 MNHEY and CDR2 SMNVEV (reference sequence). Here the CDR3 DNA reads TGTGCCAGCAGTTTTCTAGGAAAAGGGACAGGGTATTACTCTGGGGCCAACGTCCTGACTTTC. Translating it yields CASSFLGKGTGYYSGANVLTF.

This clone was counted a single time. The V gene is TRBV19, the J gene TRBJ2-1, with D perhaps matching TRBD1 (5 bases). The germline V and J ends were trimmed by 1 base and 12 bases, with 13 bases remaining between them. CDR3 length: 13 residues. CDR1 is LNHDA and CDR2 is SQIVND in the germline V gene (reference sequence). CDR3 sequence reads: CASSIGVRDGQFF. In DNA form, the CDR3 reads TGTGCCAGTAGTATAGGGGTCAGGGATGGGCAGTTCTTC.

V is TRBV19 and J is TRBJ1-5, with TRBD1 as a possible D gene (6 bases). CDR1 is LNHDA, CDR2 SQIVND, per germline (reference sequence). With 3 bases removed from V and 7 bases from J, the gap between germline ends came to 13 bases. The CDR3 runs to 14 residues. CDR3 region: CASSMNRAGQPQHF. The CDR3 DNA reads TGTGCCAGTAGTATGAACAGGGCCGGACAGCCCCAGCATTTT.

This chain connects TRBV30 to TRBJ1-4; TRBD1 aligns across 8 bases. Per the germline V gene, CDR1 is GTSNPN and CDR2 is SVGIG (reference sequence). V lost 2 bases to trimming and J lost 4 bases; unmatched junction nucleotides: 6. The CDR3 spans 15 residues. The CDR3 reads CAWSSRTGRNEKLFF. The CDR3 DNA is TGTGCCTGGAGTTCCCGGACAGGGCGTAATGAAAAACTGTTTTTT.

The chain joins TRBV5-4 to TRBJ2-1; 10 positions match TRBD2. In germline, CDR1 is SGHNT, CDR2 YYREEE (reference sequence). V lost 3 bases to trimming and J lost 6 bases; unmatched junction nucleotides: 9. The CDR3 extends over 16 amino acids. CDR3 protein: CASSSRAGGPGNEQFF. CDR3 in DNA: TGTGCCAGCAGCTCAAGAGCGGGGGGGCCGGGCAATGAGCAGTTCTTC.

The V gene is TRBV7-2, the J gene TRBJ2-5; D may be TRBD2 (6 bases). The V gene's germline CDR1 is SGHTA and CDR2 FQGNSA. The CDR3 extends over 13 amino acids. V lost 7 bases and J 4 bases, leaving 13 bases between the germline ends. For the CDR3, the DNA is TGTGCCAGCACATCCGACGGGGGAGAGACCCAGTACTTC. Translation gives CASTSDGGETQYF.

This chain links TRBV7-2 with TRBJ2-4; 7 nucleotides agree with TRBD1. From germline, CDR1 is SGHTA and CDR2 FQGNSA. CDR3 length equals 15 residues. The J segment lost 6 bases and the V segment lost 5 bases, leaving 10 bases of the junction unmatched. The CDR3 DNA follows: TGTGCCAGCAGCGCCCAACAGGGGATAGCAAACATTCAGTACTTC. Its translation: CASSAQQGIANIQYF.

A word on this clone: Other DNA sequences in this sample translate to the same CDR3. CDR3 sequence reads: CASSPRTNSGNTIYF. In nucleotides, the CDR3 is TGTGCCAGCTCACCCCGGACAAACTCTGGAAACACCATATATTTT. The rearrangement joins TRBV18 to TRBJ1-3, with D perhaps matching TRBD1 (5 bases). The CDR3 sequence is 15 residues long. Germline lookup yields CDR1 KGHSH and CDR2 LQKENI. Trimming cost V 3 bases and J 0 bases, with 9 bases left between them.

This CDR3 is CASSEDSGANEKLFF. DNA of the CDR3: TGTGCCAGCAGTGAGGACAGCGGGGCTAATGAAAAACTGTTTTTT. This chain connects TRBV2 to TRBJ1-4; D is perhaps TRBD1 (6 bases). This CDR3 region has 15 residues. Germline loops: CDR1 SNHLY, CDR2 FYNNEI. V gave up 3 bases and J gave up 3 bases, with 11 bases separating them.